The subject of this entry is one T cell receptor beta chain. Germline CDR1 and CDR2: MDHEN and SYDVKM. CDR3 length: 13 amino acids. With 6 bases removed from V and 7 bases from J, the gap between germline ends came to 16 bases. This sample was included in a study of beta chain features in type 1 diabetes. The entirety of the isolated RNA underwent reverse transcription, so expressed TCRB transcripts were sequenced. Some clones are missing from TCRdb's copy, which holds only in-frame ones; the method was immunoSEQ multiplex PCR. Counted here are 160,000 or so clones, over 8.5% occurring once; the ten biggest clones make up roughly 2%.

Sequenced input: central memory CD4+ T cells from blood. The source is a man aged 18 to 29 in good health. This sequence joins TRBV28 and TRBJ2-7; D gene ambiguous. Here the CDR3 DNA reads TGTGCCAGCAGGGACCCCTCCGGGCGTGAGCAGTACTTC. Its protein product is CASRDPSGREQYF.